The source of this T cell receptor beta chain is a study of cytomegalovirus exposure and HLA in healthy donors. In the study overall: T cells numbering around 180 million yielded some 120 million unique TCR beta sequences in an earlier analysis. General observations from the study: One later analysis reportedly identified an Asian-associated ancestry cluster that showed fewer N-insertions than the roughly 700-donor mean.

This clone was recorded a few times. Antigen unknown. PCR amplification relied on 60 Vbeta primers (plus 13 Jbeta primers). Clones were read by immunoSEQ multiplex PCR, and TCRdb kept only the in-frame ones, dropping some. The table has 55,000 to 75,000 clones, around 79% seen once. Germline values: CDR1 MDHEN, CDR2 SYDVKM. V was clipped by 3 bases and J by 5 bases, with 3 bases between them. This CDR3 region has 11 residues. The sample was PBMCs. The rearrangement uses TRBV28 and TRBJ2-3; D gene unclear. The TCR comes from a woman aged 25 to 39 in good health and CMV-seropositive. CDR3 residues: CASSFRDTQYF. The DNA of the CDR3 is TGTGCCAGCAGTTTCAGAGATACGCAGTATTTT.